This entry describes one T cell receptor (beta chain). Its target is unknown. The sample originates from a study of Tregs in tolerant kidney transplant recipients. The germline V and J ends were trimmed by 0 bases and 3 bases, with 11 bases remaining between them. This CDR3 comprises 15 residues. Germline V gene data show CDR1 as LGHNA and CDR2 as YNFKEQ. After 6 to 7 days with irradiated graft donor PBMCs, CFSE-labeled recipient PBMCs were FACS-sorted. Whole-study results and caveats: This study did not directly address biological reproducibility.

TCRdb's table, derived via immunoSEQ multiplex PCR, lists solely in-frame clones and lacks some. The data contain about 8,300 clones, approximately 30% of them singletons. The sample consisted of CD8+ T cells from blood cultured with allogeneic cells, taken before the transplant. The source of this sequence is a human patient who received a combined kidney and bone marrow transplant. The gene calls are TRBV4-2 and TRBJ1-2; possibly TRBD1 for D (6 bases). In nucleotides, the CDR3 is TGTGCCAGCAGCCAAGAAGTAGGGGGTGACTATGGCTACACCTTC. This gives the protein CASSQEVGGDYGYTF.